Sequencing of this TCR beta chain was carried out in a study of blood T cell repertoires in COVID-19. Sequencing used immunoSEQ multiplex PCR; TCRdb keeps in-frame clones, though not all of them. The sample contains tens of thousands of clones, around 82% of which appear only once. The CDR3 has 13 amino acids. V lost 4 bases and J lost 3, with 9 bases in between. The germline CDR1 and CDR2 sequences are ENHRY and SYGVKD. Specimen: peripheral blood. The origin of this receptor is a human donor in a cohort sampled during active COVID-19. This chain links TRBV10-3 with TRBJ1-1; D remains unclear. The CDR3: CAISGSGDTEAFF. Here the CDR3 DNA reads TGTGCCATCAGTGGGTCAGGAGACACTGAAGCTTTCTTT.